A selection of T cell receptor beta chains follows, all from one sample in a study of T cell changes during pregnancy in multiple sclerosis. Sequenced by immunoSEQ multiplex PCR; TCRdb stores in-frame clones only, minus some. This sample has under 50,000 clones, with approximately 93% found just once. This material consisted of CD8+ T cells from peripheral blood mononuclear cells, taken in the third trimester of pregnancy. The source of these receptors is a female donor with multiple sclerosis, enrolled in a pregnancy study. The CDR3 runs from the conserved cysteine through the conserved F or W. D genes are given only for firm matches. Size is stated for part of the rows, as once, few or many counts, or as a class when the clone is expanded.

clone size: .; J gene: TRBJ2-5; D gene: TRBD2; V gene: TRBV7-9; CDR3 DNA: TGTGCCAGCAGCTTAGGTTTTAGCGGGGGGTCCCAAGAGACCCAGTACTTC; CDR3 protein: CASSLGFSGGSQETQYF
clone size: .; J gene: TRBJ1-1; D gene: .; V gene: TRBV20-1; CDR3 DNA: TGCAGTGCTCCCCCGGGCACTGAAGCTTTCTTT; CDR3 protein: CSAPPGTEAFF
clone size: .; J gene: TRBJ1-2; D gene: .; V gene: TRBV27; CDR3 DNA: TGTGCCAGCAGTTCTACCAGGAGGGTTCCGGATGGCTACACCTTC; CDR3 protein: CASSSTRRVPDGYTF
clone size: .; J gene: TRBJ2-5; D gene: .; V gene: TRBV11-2; CDR3 DNA: TGTGCCAGCAGCCACGTCCTCCGGGGTGAGTGGGAGACCCAGTACTTC; CDR3 protein: CASSHVLRGEWETQYF
clone size: few; J gene: TRBJ2-1; D gene: .; V gene: TRBV6-1; CDR3 DNA: TGTGCCAGCAGTGAAGGGGTCACAGAGGGATATGAGCAGTTCTTC; CDR3 protein: CASSEGVTEGYEQFF
clone size: .; J gene: TRBJ2-2; D gene: .; V gene: TRBV9; CDR3 DNA: TGTGCCAGCAGCCCCCCGGTCTCCGGGGAGCTGTTTTTT; CDR3 protein: CASSPPVSGELFF
clone size: .; J gene: TRBJ2-1; D gene: .; V gene: TRBV10-1; CDR3 DNA: TGCGCCAGCAGTGGAGCGCGCAATGAGCAGTTCTTC; CDR3 protein: CASSGARNEQFF
clone size: .; J gene: TRBJ2-1; D gene: TRBD2; V gene: TRBV9; CDR3 DNA: TGTGCCAGCAGCGTAGCTGACAACGCGGGGGGGCCGAGTGATGAGCAGTTCTTC; CDR3 protein: CASSVADNAGGPSDEQFF
clone size: .; J gene: TRBJ2-7; D gene: TRBD1; V gene: TRBV2; CDR3 DNA: TGTGCCAGCAGCCGTACCGGGACAGACTACGAGCAGTACTTC; CDR3 protein: CASSRTGTDYEQYF
clone size: .; J gene: TRBJ2-7; D gene: .; V gene: TRBV11-2; CDR3 DNA: TGTGCCAGTGGAGGGGCCTCCTACGAGCAGTACTTC; CDR3 protein: CASGGASYEQYF
clone size: .; J gene: TRBJ2-1; D gene: .; V gene: TRBV27; CDR3 DNA: TGTGCCAGCAGTCTCGGCCCAAGGGGTAATGAGCAGTTCTTC; CDR3 protein: CASSLGPRGNEQFF
clone size: .; J gene: TRBJ1-5; D gene: TRBD1; V gene: TRBV19; CDR3 DNA: TGTGCCAGTAGGGACAGGGGGAGCAATCAGCCCCAGCATTTT; CDR3 protein: CASRDRGSNQPQHF
clone size: .; J gene: TRBJ2-1; D gene: TRBD2; V gene: TRBV5-1; CDR3 DNA: TGCGCCAGCAGCTTTAGCGGGGGGGCCCACAATGAGCAGTTCTTC; CDR3 protein: CASSFSGGAHNEQFF
clone size: .; J gene: TRBJ1-6; D gene: .; V gene: TRBV7-9; CDR3 DNA: TGTGCCAGCAGTTGGGGACGCGGGGAAGGATCACCCCTCCACTTT; CDR3 protein: CASSWGRGEGSPLHF
clone size: .; J gene: TRBJ2-2; D gene: .; V gene: TRBV7-6; CDR3 DNA: TGTGCCAGCAGGAGGGATACCGGGGAGCTGTTTTTT; CDR3 protein: CASRRDTGELFF
clone size: .; J gene: TRBJ1-1; D gene: TRBD1; V gene: TRBV27; CDR3 DNA: TGTGCCAGCAGTTTAGGACAGGCCCTCACTGAAGCTTTCTTT; CDR3 protein: CASSLGQALTEAFF
clone size: .; J gene: TRBJ2-5; D gene: TRBD1; V gene: TRBV5-4; CDR3 DNA: TGTGCCAGCAGCAGAGGGACAGGATGGGGGGAGACCCAGTACTTC; CDR3 protein: CASSRGTGWGETQYF
clone size: .; J gene: TRBJ1-1; D gene: TRBD1; V gene: TRBV18; CDR3 DNA: TGTGCCAGCTCACCGTCACCGGGACAGGGGTTGGGGGACACTGAAGCTTTCTTT; CDR3 protein: CASSPSPGQGLGDTEAFF
clone size: .; J gene: TRBJ1-2; D gene: .; V gene: TRBV13; CDR3 DNA: TGTGCCAGCAGCTTAGGATTGAGCTATGGCTACACCTTC; CDR3 protein: CASSLGLSYGYTF
clone size: .; J gene: TRBJ1-2; D gene: .; V gene: TRBV6-5; CDR3 DNA: TGTGCCAGCAGTTCAGGGGCGGATGGCTACACCTTC; CDR3 protein: CASSSGADGYTF
clone size: once; J gene: TRBJ2-2; D gene: TRBD1; V gene: TRBV5-4; CDR3 DNA: TGTGCCAGCAGCCCCTTCACGACAGGGAGAGAAGGGGAGCTGTTTTTT; CDR3 protein: CASSPFTTGREGELFF
clone size: .; J gene: TRBJ2-1; D gene: .; V gene: TRBV6-5; CDR3 DNA: TGTGCCAGCAGTTCAACAGGTTACAATGAGCAGTTCTTC; CDR3 protein: CASSSTGYNEQFF
clone size: .; J gene: TRBJ2-5; D gene: .; V gene: TRBV18; CDR3 DNA: TGTGCCAGCTTAACAGTGCAAGAGACCCAGTACTTC; CDR3 protein: CASLTVQETQYF
clone size: .; J gene: TRBJ1-5; D gene: TRBD1; V gene: TRBV7-2; CDR3 DNA: TGTGCCAGCAGCTTAGAGGGGGCCTGGAATCAGCCCCAGCATTTT; CDR3 protein: CASSLEGAWNQPQHF